This TCR beta chain stems from a study of T-cell memory formation after mild COVID-19. Between the trimmed V and J ends, which lost 10 bases and 6 bases, there was a span of 15 bases. The CDR3 covers 13 residues. Germline assignment: CDR1 ENHRY and CDR2 SYGVKD. TCRdb ran MiXCR on the 5' RACE reads and lists one entry per CDR3 protein. The sample includes roughly 380,000 distinct CDR3 sequences, around 27% of them seen just once. The sequence came from an adult woman who had mild COVID-19 (a few samples of this study predate the infection). Cell type and time point are not known. The specimen was PBMCs or a T cell subset sorted from them (not recorded which). The chain joins TRBV10-3 to TRBJ2-2, with unresolved D. The CDR3 spells CASLMPVSGELFF. The CDR3 DNA is TGTGCCAGCCTGATGCCCGTGTCCGGGGAGCTGTTTTTT.